This T cell receptor beta chain was recovered during a study of T cell responses to AZD1222 COVID-19 vaccine. Study-wide findings and caveats: The donors showed a predominance of white British ancestry and of females, with possible underestimation of clonal diversity.

Libraries were prepared by immunoSEQ multiplex PCR; TCRdb keeps only in-frame clonotypes and omits some of them. The sample carries about 140,000 clones, about nine tenths recorded once. As concerns this clone: Antigen unknown.

The V gene lost 6 bases and the J gene lost 9 bases, with 12 bases spanning the gap. The germline gives CDR1 DFQATT, CDR2 SNEGSKA (reference sequence). This CDR3 is built from 11 residues. The chain couples TRBV20-1 to TRBJ2-1; maybe TRBD2 (6 bases). This receptor was obtained from an adult in good health. The sample here was peripheral blood, taken on day 0 of AZD1222 vaccination. CDR3 nucleotide sequence: TGCAGTGCGCGACTAGTATCTGAGCAGTTCTTC. Translation: CSARLVSEQFF.